This record looks at one T cell receptor beta chain sequence and its context. Its matching antigen is unknown. Deletions cut 6 bases from V and 5 bases from J, with 19 bases between. Germline values: CDR1 SEHNR, CDR2 FQNEAQ (reference sequence). This CDR3 comprises 15 residues. These data come from a study of CD8+ T cells in alopecia areata. Study results and limitations: Mice showed TCR sharing more clearly than patients did, possibly owing to HLA. While patients received tofacitinib, many expanded lesional clones remained present in scalp and blood.

Treatment in this sample: oral pan-JAK inhibitor, 5-10 mg twice daily. Specimens obtained from alopecia areata patients comprised lesional scalp punch biopsies and peripheral blood. RNA extraction was followed by reverse transcription into cDNA, which acted as the sequencing template. TCRdb's copy holds only in-frame clones and misses some; the assay was immunoSEQ multiplex PCR. The sample comprises over 150,000 clones, nearly 60% of which are singletons, and 5.5% to 6% rests with the top ten. The V call is TRBV7-9, the J call TRBJ1-1, with D uncertain. This clonotype was sampled from a human donor with alopecia areata. The material was CD4+ T cells sorted from blood, obtained at week 24, from a patient treated with tofacitinib. The CDR3 DNA follows: TGTGCCAGCAGGGCTGTGTCACAGTCGGGAACTGAAGCTTTCTTT. Amino acids: CASRAVSQSGTEAFF.